This entry lists 6 T cell receptor beta chains sequenced from one sample in a study of metastatic and nonmetastatic thyroid tumors. Before thyroid surgery, none of the patients had received any treatment. MiXCR re-clonotyped the PCR reads for TCRdb. The sample records fewer than 55,000 clones, approximately 15% being singletons. Sequencing was performed on blood. The source is a female donor with papillary thyroid cancer or a benign thyroid nodule (not recorded which). Some clones in this sample may be carry-over from other donors' samples.

This clone was seen more than once but under ten times. The chain employs TRBV6-1 and TRBJ2-1; D call uncertain. Trimming took 0 bases from V and 6 from J, leaving 12 bases between them. The CDR3 runs 15 residues. Germline assignment: CDR1 MNHNS and CDR2 SASEGT. The CDR3 nucleotides are TGTGCCAGCAGTGAAGCGAACCTTAGGAGCAATGAGCAGTTCTTC. This codes for CASSEANLRSNEQFF.

At least ten counts were recorded for this clone. The chain links TRBV10-3 to TRBJ2-3; D may match TRBD1 or TRBD2 (5 bases each). V was shortened by 10 bases and J by 6 bases, with 20 bases between the two germline ends. Germline V gene sequence: CDR1 ENHRY, CDR2 SYGVKD. This CDR3 is built from 14 residues. In DNA form, the CDR3 reads TGTGCCACAGGGACCCCCCTATCCACGGATACGCAGTATTTT. Its translation: CATGTPLSTDTQYF.

CDR3 in amino acids: CASSLRTSGRALNEQFF. CDR3 in DNA: TGTGCCAGCAGCTTAAGGACTAGCGGGAGGGCCTTGAATGAGCAGTTCTTC. This chain joins TRBV11-2 and TRBJ2-1, with TRBD2 matching over 15 bases. Per germline, CDR1 SGHAT and CDR2 FQNNGV. The CDR3 consists of 17 residues. J gave up 7 bases and V 2 bases, and 6 bases lay outside the gene matches.

In the case of this clone: Here the CDR3 omits its conserved ending phenylalanine or tryptophan, so a read error is the likely source. V is TRBV18 and J is TRBJ1-3; D possibly corresponds to TRBD1 (6 bases). CDR3 length equals 16 residues. Germline CDR1 KGHSH, CDR2 LQKENI. V dropped 3 bases and J dropped 4 bases, with 16 bases sitting between them. The CDR3 sequence: CASSPETGFRGNTIYS. The CDR3 DNA is TGTGCCAGCTCACCGGAAACAGGGTTCCGAGGAAACACCATATATTCT.

The chain employs TRBV5-8 and TRBJ2-6; D gene unclear. V gave up 1 base and J gave up 3 bases, with 8 bases separating them. The CDR3 loop spans 15 amino acids. Germline CDR1 SGHTS, CDR2 YDEGEE. The CDR3 loop reads CASSLWVSGANVLTF. CDR3 sequence (DNA): TGTGCCAGCAGCTTGTGGGTCAGTGGGGCCAACGTCCTGACTTTC.

This clone was seen at least ten times. The rearrangement uses TRBV12-3 or TRBV12-4 and TRBJ2-1, with TRBD2 matching over 7 bases. CDR3 size: 13 residues. With 7 bases clipped from V and 5 bases from J, the junction kept 5 bases outside the gene matches. CDR3 DNA sequence: TGTGCCAGCACTATTGGGGGGGACAATGAGCAGTTCTTC. It specifies CASTIGGDNEQFF.